This TCR beta chain was captured in a study of shared clonotypes between healthy human individuals. Findings of the study overall: Larger estimated richness was generally recorded for naive subsets relative to memory subsets. Sequencing of the sorted subsets was shown by rarefaction to be incomplete despite large depth. Lower generation probabilities were found for non-shared clonotypes than for those shared by all four donors.

Per the germline V gene, CDR1 is WSHSY and CDR2 is SAAADI. This CDR3 region has 15 residues. V was pared by 6 bases and J by 4 bases, with 5 bases of the junction left unmatched. Worth noting for this clone: Its antigen is unknown.

This table comes from immunoSEQ multiplex PCR, and its TCRdb copy is limited to in-frame clones, with some not included. Among over a million clones, 78% were seen once, and the ten largest hold around 0.47%. The sequenced sample was memory CD4+ T cells from PBMCs. Subset given: CD45RA-negative fraction. The TCR sequence derives from a man aged 18 to 29 in good health. Some clones in this sample may be carry-over from other donors' samples. The chain carries TRBV10-2 and TRBJ2-3, with 12 bases identical to TRBD1. The CDR3 protein is CASRGDRGRPDTQYF. CDR3 nucleotides: TGCGCCAGCAGGGGGGACAGGGGGCGCCCAGATACGCAGTATTTT.